Listed below are T cell receptor beta chains from one sample, sequenced in a study of blood T cell repertoires in COVID-19. Repertoires were generated with immunoSEQ multiplex PCR, while TCRdb's copy carries only in-frame clones and drops some. Counted here are 250,000 to 400,000 clones, approximately 88% occurring once; the ten biggest clones make up 1.5% to 2%. The sample consisted of peripheral blood. The receptors were gathered from a woman under 40 with COVID-19, enrolled during active disease. Each CDR3 is given with its conserved first and last residue. A D gene is named only where the DNA matches it firmly. Not every row has a clone size; where given, it reads once, few, many or a size class.

CDR3 protein	CDR3 DNA	D gene	clone size	J gene	V gene
CASSLASDTQYF	TGCGCCAGCAGCTTGGCGTCAGATACGCAGTATTTT	-	-	TRBJ2-3	TRBV5-1
CASSDFGGAGYEQYF	TGTGCCAGCAGTGATTTCGGGGGGGCCGGGTACGAGCAGTACTTC	TRBD2	-	TRBJ2-7	TRBV2
CASTRTSPGELFF	TGTGCCAGCACGAGGACTAGTCCCGGGGAGCTGTTTTTT	TRBD2	few	TRBJ2-2	TRBV3-1/TRBV3-2
CASSGGARITDTQYF	TGTGCCAGCAGCGGGGGGGCTAGAATAACAGATACGCAGTATTTT	TRBD2	once	TRBJ2-3	TRBV25-1
CASSQEMTGGNYGYTF	TGTGCCAGCAGCCAAGAAATGACAGGGGGAAACTATGGCTACACCTTC	TRBD1	-	TRBJ1-2	TRBV4-2
CASGLGVNEQFF	TGTGCTAGTGGTTTGGGCGTTAATGAGCAGTTCTTC	-	-	TRBJ2-1	TRBV12-5
CASSLGEPRGTQYF	TGTGCCAGCAGCTTAGGGGAGCCGCGGGGTACGCAGTATTTT	-	-	TRBJ2-3	TRBV11-3
CASRDGGKGFTEAFF	TGCGCCAGCCGGGACGGGGGGAAGGGTTTCACTGAAGCTTTCTTT	-	-	TRBJ1-1	TRBV5-1
CASSVGGTDNEKLFF	TGTGCCAGCAGCGTAGGTGGGACAGATAATGAAAAACTGTTTTTT	TRBD1	-	TRBJ1-4	TRBV9
CASSFAVATNEKLFF	TGCGCCAGCAGCTTCGCTGTAGCAACTAATGAAAAACTGTTTTTT	-	few	TRBJ1-4	TRBV5-1
CASTWLGAGGELFF	TGTGCCAGCACCTGGTTGGGGGCGGGCGGGGAGCTGTTTTTT	-	-	TRBJ2-2	TRBV28
CASIPHGDNHLGAFF	TGTGCCAGCATCCCCCATGGGGACAATCATCTCGGGGCTTTCTTT	-	-	TRBJ1-1	TRBV5-8
CAISGTGGEQYF	TGTGCCATCTCCGGGACAGGTGGCGAGCAGTACTTC	TRBD1	-	TRBJ2-7	TRBV10-3
CAWNGRWGDTEAFF	TGTGCCTGGAATGGGAGGTGGGGGGACACTGAAGCTTTCTTT	-	-	TRBJ1-1	TRBV30
CATSRERVDHEKLFF	TGTGCCACCAGCAGAGAGCGGGTAGATCATGAAAAACTGTTTTTT	-	-	TRBJ1-4	TRBV15
CASSQDRTGNQPQHF	TGCGCCAGCAGCCAAGATAGGACAGGCAATCAGCCCCAGCATTTT	-	-	TRBJ1-5	TRBV4-1
CASSTGQGNQPQHF	TGTGCCAGCAGTACCGGACAGGGCAATCAGCCCCAGCATTTT	TRBD1	-	TRBJ1-5	TRBV6-5
CASSGTVGGGQGLSYEQYF	TGTGCCAGCAGCGGTACTGTGGGGGGCGGACAGGGCCTATCCTACGAGCAGTACTTC	TRBD1	-	TRBJ2-7	TRBV7-2
CASSQGTGGYTF	TGTGCCAGCAGCCAAGGTACAGGAGGCTACACCTTC	-	-	TRBJ1-2	TRBV4-2
CASSGTSGGSVYNEQFF	TGTGCCAGCAGTGGGACTAGCGGGGGGAGCGTCTACAATGAGCAGTTCTTC	TRBD2	-	TRBJ2-1	TRBV6-1
CASSYGEVVTEAFF	TGTGCCAGCAGTTACGGCGAGGTGGTCACTGAAGCTTTCTTT	-	-	TRBJ1-1	TRBV6-2/TRBV6-3
CASSYSAGGTEAFF	TGTGCCAGCAGTTACTCGGCAGGGGGAACTGAAGCTTTCTTT	TRBD1	-	TRBJ1-1	TRBV6-5
CASSQSLGELFF	TGTGCCAGCAGCCAATCACTAGGGGAGCTGTTTTTT	-	-	TRBJ2-2	TRBV4-2
CASSFGQGLDAFF	TGTGCCAGCAGTTTCGGACAGGGCTTGGATGCTTTCTTT	TRBD1	few	TRBJ1-1	TRBV12-3/TRBV12-4
CASSRRRDRYEQYF	TGTGCCAGCAGCAGACGCCGGGACAGATACGAGCAGTACTTC	TRBD1	-	TRBJ2-7	TRBV7-7
CASSFRSSGVPYEQYF	TGTGCCAGCAGCTTTCGGTCTAGCGGGGTTCCCTACGAGCAGTACTTC	TRBD2	-	TRBJ2-7	TRBV13
CASSYPRGRIYGYTF	TGTGCCAGCAGTTACCCCAGGGGGCGCATCTATGGCTACACCTTC	TRBD1	-	TRBJ1-2	TRBV28
CASSTRPSLGNEQFF	TGTGCCAGCAGCACACGACCCTCACTCGGGAATGAGCAGTTCTTC	-	-	TRBJ2-1	TRBV5-5
CASSLGPGQGAGAFF	TGTGCCAGCAGCTTGGGTCCGGGACAGGGGGCAGGAGCTTTCTTT	TRBD1	-	TRBJ1-1	TRBV5-5
CASSLRGTSGYNEQFF	TGTGCCAGCAGTTTAAGGGGGACTAGCGGATACAATGAGCAGTTCTTC	TRBD2	-	TRBJ2-1	TRBV27
CAWRGGFGHEQYF	TGTGCCTGGAGGGGGGGGTTTGGCCACGAGCAGTACTTC	TRBD2	once	TRBJ2-7	TRBV30
CASSLQGTRGYTF	TGTGCCAGCAGCTTACAGGGTACGAGGGGCTACACCTTC	-	-	TRBJ1-2	TRBV11-3
CASSLAANYGYTF	TGCGCCAGCAGCTTAGCCGCTAACTATGGCTACACCTTC	-	-	TRBJ1-2	TRBV5-1
CASRAGTGDNEQFF	TGTGCCAGCAGGGCCGGGACAGGTGACAATGAGCAGTTCTTC	TRBD1	-	TRBJ2-1	TRBV2
CASSSVQGNYEQYF	TGTGCCAGCAGTTCAGTCCAGGGAAATTACGAGCAGTACTTC	-	-	TRBJ2-7	TRBV7-3
CASSPPGGAGQPQHF	TGTGCCAGCTCACCGCCCGGGGGGGCAGGGCAGCCCCAGCATTTT	-	few	TRBJ1-5	TRBV18
CASSLNRGNYNEQFF	TGTGCCAGCAGCTTAAATAGGGGCAATTACAATGAGCAGTTCTTC	-	-	TRBJ2-1	TRBV7-3
CASSPRTGGSEANGYTF	TGTGCCAGCAGCCCGCGGACAGGGGGCAGTGAGGCGAATGGCTACACCTTC	TRBD1	-	TRBJ1-2	TRBV4-2
CASKGGPRANTEAFF	TGTGCCAGCAAAGGGGGTCCCCGGGCGAACACTGAAGCTTTCTTT	-	-	TRBJ1-1	TRBV2
CASSLMLAGQETQYF	TGTGCCAGCAGCTTAATGCTAGCGGGGCAAGAGACCCAGTACTTC	TRBD2	-	TRBJ2-5	TRBV7-2
CASSLAGASTDTQYF	TGTGCCAGCAGCTTAGCAGGGGCCTCCACAGATACGCAGTATTTT	-	-	TRBJ2-3	TRBV7-6
CASSVHPELDWGGNTIYF	TGTGCCAGCAGCGTACACCCCGAGTTGGATTGGGGGGGGAACACCATATATTTT	-	once	TRBJ1-3	TRBV9
CASSQRRQGWETQYF	TGTGCCAGCAGCCAACGACGACAGGGGTGGGAGACCCAGTACTTC	TRBD1	-	TRBJ2-5	TRBV3-1/TRBV3-2
CASSFSGGLSEKLFF	TGTGCCAGCAGCTTTTCAGGGGGCTTGAGTGAAAAACTGTTTTTT	TRBD1	few	TRBJ1-4	TRBV7-2